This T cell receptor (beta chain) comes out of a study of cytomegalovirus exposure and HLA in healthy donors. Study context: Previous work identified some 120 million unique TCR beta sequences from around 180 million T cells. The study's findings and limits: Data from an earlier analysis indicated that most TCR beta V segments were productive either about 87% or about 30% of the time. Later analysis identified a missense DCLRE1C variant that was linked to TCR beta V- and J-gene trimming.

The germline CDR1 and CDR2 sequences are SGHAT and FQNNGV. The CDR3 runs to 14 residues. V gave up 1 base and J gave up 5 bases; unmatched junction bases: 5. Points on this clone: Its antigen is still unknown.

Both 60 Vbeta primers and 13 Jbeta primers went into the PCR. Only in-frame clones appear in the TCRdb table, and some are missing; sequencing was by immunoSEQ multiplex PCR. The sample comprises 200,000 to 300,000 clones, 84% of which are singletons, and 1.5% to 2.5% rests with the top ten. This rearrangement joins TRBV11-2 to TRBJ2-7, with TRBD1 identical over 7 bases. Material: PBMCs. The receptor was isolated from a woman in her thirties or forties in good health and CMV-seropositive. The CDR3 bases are TGTGCCAGCAGCTTAGGACAGGGTGGTCACGAGCAGTACTTC. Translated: CASSLGQGGHEQYF.